The source of this TCR beta chain is a study of a mutant IDH1 vaccine in newly diagnosed glioma. General study results and limits: Pseudoprogression appears to have had no connection to changes in top peripheral T cell clonotypes.

For this clone: As yet, its antigen is unknown.

This CDR3 has 12 residues. V lost 6 bases, J lost 4 bases, and 9 bases lay in between. The germline CDR1 and CDR2 sequences are SEHNR and FQNEAQ (reference sequence). Assay used: immunoSEQ multiplex PCR; TCRdb lists only in-frame clones, some missing. Of about 69,000 clones in the sample, roughly 86% are singletons; the top ten hold 2% to 2.5%. Time point in this sample: week 35, safety follow-up. The vaccine gave 300 ug of a 20-mer mutant IDH1 peptide subcutaneously per dose. The starting material was PBMCs, obtained from a glioma patient whose treatment included an IDH1 peptide vaccine. This clonotype was sampled from a man between 25 and 39 years old with glioma. V usage is TRBV7-9 and J usage is TRBJ1-1; D call uncertain. CDR3 sequence reads: CASRSVPTEAFF. The CDR3 bases are TGTGCCAGCAGATCCGTGCCCACTGAAGCTTTCTTT.